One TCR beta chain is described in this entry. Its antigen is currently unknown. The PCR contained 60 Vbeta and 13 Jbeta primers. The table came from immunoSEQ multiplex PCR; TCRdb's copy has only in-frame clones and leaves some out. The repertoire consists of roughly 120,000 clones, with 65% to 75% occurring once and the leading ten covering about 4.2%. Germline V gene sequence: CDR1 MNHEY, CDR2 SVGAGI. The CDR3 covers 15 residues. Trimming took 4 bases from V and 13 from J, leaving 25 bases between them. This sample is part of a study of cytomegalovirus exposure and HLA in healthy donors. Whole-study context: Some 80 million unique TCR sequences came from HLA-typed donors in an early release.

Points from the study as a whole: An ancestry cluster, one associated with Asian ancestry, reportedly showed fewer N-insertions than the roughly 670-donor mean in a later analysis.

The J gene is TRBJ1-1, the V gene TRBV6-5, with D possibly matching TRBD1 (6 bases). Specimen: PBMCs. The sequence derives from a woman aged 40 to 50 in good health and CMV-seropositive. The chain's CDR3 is CASSSLGGGVLVDFF. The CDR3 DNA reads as TGTGCCAGCAGTTCTCTGGGAGGGGGGGTTCTTGTCGATTTCTTT.